This T cell receptor (beta chain) was documented in a study of T cells in Graves' hyperthyroidism and ophthalmopathy. Study findings and constraints: Blood shared most expanded thyroid clonotypes above 0.001.

RNA transcripts served as the template for amplifying TCR beta CDR3 regions. Researchers ran a first-round RT-PCR on the TCR CDR3 using the HTBI primer set. A single record per CDR3 protein comes from TCRdb applying MiXCR to the multiplex PCR reads. Here the sample spans 300,000 to 450,000 distinct CDR3 sequences, roughly 15% being singletons. A remark on this clonotype: The antigen remains undetermined. Given a much more abundant clone one base away, this may be a read error.

The sample comprised blood. The sequence came from a woman in her 30s with Graves' ophthalmopathy.

The chain's CDR3 is CAWSLGNTIYF. In DNA, the CDR3 is TGTGCCTGGAGTCTCGGAAACACCATATATTTT. The chain couples TRBV30 to TRBJ1-3; D is ambiguous. Trimming stripped 2 bases from V and 4 bases from J, with 3 bases between. Germline V lookup: CDR1 GTSNPN, CDR2 SVGIG (reference sequence). The CDR3 spans 11 residues.